These T cell receptor beta chains were read from a single sample in a study of cytomegalovirus exposure and HLA in healthy donors. Using immunoSEQ multiplex PCR, the repertoire was profiled, and TCRdb retains in-frame clones only, with some absent. The table has just under 95,000 clones, around 85% seen once; the top ten hold roughly 1.1%. Sequenced material: PBMCs. Receptors originate from a girl aged 2-9 years in good health and CMV-seropositive. Both conserved end residues are part of each CDR3. The order of the fields is clone size, V gene, D gene, J gene, CDR3 protein, CDR3 DNA. D genes are given only for firm matches. The size entry is marked missing in some rows and otherwise reads once, few, many or a size class.

>-|TRBV6-1|-|TRBJ1-2
CASRAGDYGYTF
TGTGCCAGCAGAGCCGGGGACTATGGCTACACCTTC
>-|TRBV5-1|TRBD2|TRBJ2-5
CASSPTGGLETQYF
TGCGCCAGCAGCCCCACGGGGGGGCTGGAGACCCAGTACTTC
>once|TRBV27|-|TRBJ2-5
CASSLGQKPYQETQYF
TGTGCCAGCAGTTTAGGACAGAAGCCGTACCAAGAGACCCAGTACTTC
>-|TRBV27|-|TRBJ2-7
CASTPRDSNEQYF
TGTGCCAGCACCCCACGGGACTCCAACGAGCAGTACTTC
>-|TRBV14|TRBD1|TRBJ2-7
CASSQDGTAYEQYF
TGTGCCAGCAGCCAAGACGGGACAGCTTACGAGCAGTACTTC
>-|TRBV5-1|TRBD2|TRBJ2-1
CASSIKPGLAGFEGEQFF
TGCGCCAGCTCAATTAAGCCGGGACTAGCGGGATTTGAGGGTGAGCAGTTCTTC
>few|TRBV7-8|TRBD2|TRBJ2-1
CASSSGTSGVYNEQFF
TGTGCCAGCAGCTCTGGGACTAGCGGGGTATACAATGAGCAGTTCTTC
>-|TRBV7-8|-|TRBJ1-5
CASSSGLSNQPQHF
TGTGCCAGCAGTTCAGGTCTGTCCAATCAGCCCCAGCATTTT
>-|TRBV6-1|TRBD1|TRBJ1-1
CASSVRGVTEAFF
TGTGCCAGCAGTGTCAGGGGGGTTACTGAAGCTTTCTTT
>-|TRBV18|TRBD2|TRBJ2-7
CASSRGGSYEQYF
TGTGCCAGCTCCCGGGGGGGCTCCTACGAGCAGTACTTC
>-|TRBV4-1|TRBD1|TRBJ2-7
CASSQATGTEQYF
TGCGCCAGCAGCCAAGCGACAGGGACCGAGCAGTACTTC
>-|TRBV28|TRBD1|TRBJ1-6
CASSTGTGYNSPLHF
TGTGCCAGCAGCACCGGGACAGGGTATAATTCACCCCTCCACTTT
>-|TRBV4-1|TRBD1|TRBJ2-1
CASSRATGGLGYNEQFF
TGCGCCAGCAGCCGCGCGACAGGGGGCCTAGGATACAATGAGCAGTTCTTC
>-|TRBV14|-|TRBJ2-5
CASSQATFVGGETQYF
TGTGCCAGCAGCCAAGCCACTTTTGTTGGAGGAGAGACCCAGTACTTC
>-|TRBV28|-|TRBJ1-1
CASTTPLGGWAFF
TGTGCCAGCACTACCCCCCTCGGGGGATGGGCTTTCTTT
>-|TRBV19|TRBD1|TRBJ1-5
CASKSDREEQPQHF
TGTGCCAGTAAGTCAGACAGGGAAGAGCAGCCCCAGCATTTT
>-|TRBV19|-|TRBJ1-5
CASREASYNQPQHF
TGTGCCAGTAGAGAGGCCAGCTACAATCAGCCCCAGCATTTT
>-|TRBV6-4|-|TRBJ1-1
CASREGFWTEAFF
TGTGCCAGCAGGGAGGGCTTTTGGACTGAAGCTTTCTTT
>-|TRBV27|-|TRBJ2-7
CASAGTAFEQYF
TGTGCCAGCGCCGGGACTGCCTTCGAGCAGTACTTC
>-|TRBV10-3|-|TRBJ2-7
CAISEGGPNEQYF
TGTGCCATCAGTGAGGGGGGCCCCAACGAGCAGTACTTC
>-|TRBV5-1|-|TRBJ1-2
CASSLEQNYGYTF
TGCGCCAGCAGCTTGGAACAGAACTATGGCTACACCTTC
>-|TRBV25-1|TRBD2|TRBJ2-1
CASSGGTSGHIEQFF
TGTGCCAGCAGTGGAGGGACTAGCGGTCACATTGAGCAGTTCTTC
>-|TRBV29-1|-|TRBJ2-7
CSVRHSGTRGIVDEQYF
TGCAGCGTCCGTCATTCCGGGACAAGGGGGATTGTGGACGAGCAGTACTTC
>few|TRBV6-4|-|TRBJ1-2
CASSDSQANYGYTF
TGTGCCAGCAGTGACTCCCAGGCTAACTATGGCTACACCTTC
>-|TRBV7-2|-|TRBJ2-7
CASSSSSYEQYF
TGTGCCAGCAGCTCCAGCTCCTACGAGCAGTACTTC
>-|TRBV5-1|-|TRBJ2-7
CASGVGDLRYEQYF
TGCGCCAGCGGGGTTGGGGACTTACGCTACGAGCAGTACTTC
>-|TRBV5-1|TRBD1|TRBJ2-3
CASSFLTGVVTDTQYF
TGCGCCAGCAGCTTCTTGACAGGGGTTGTTACAGATACGCAGTATTTT
>-|TRBV13|TRBD2|TRBJ2-2
CASGWREVHGELFF
TGTGCCAGCGGTTGGCGGGAGGTACACGGGGAGCTGTTTTTT
>-|TRBV5-1|-|TRBJ2-7
CASSPPSYEQYF
TGCGCCAGCAGCCCTCCTAGCTACGAGCAGTACTTC
>-|TRBV6-1|-|TRBJ1-1
CASSSGWNTEAFF
TGTGCCAGCAGCTCAGGGTGGAACACTGAAGCTTTCTTT
>-|TRBV6-1|TRBD1|TRBJ1-6
CASSGTVHNSPLHF
TGTGCCAGCTCCGGGACAGTCCATAATTCACCCCTCCACTTT
>few|TRBV28|-|TRBJ2-5
CASTAVGEETQYF
TGTGCCAGCACCGCCGTAGGGGAAGAGACCCAGTACTTC
>-|TRBV7-9|-|TRBJ2-7
CASSPRDTYSYEQYF
TGTGCCAGCAGCCCCCGGGACACCTACTCCTACGAGCAGTACTTC
>-|TRBV7-8|TRBD1|TRBJ2-1
CASSLGRDRYNEQFF
TGTGCCAGCAGCTTAGGCCGGGACAGATACAATGAGCAGTTCTTC
>-|TRBV5-1|TRBD2|TRBJ2-7
CASSGGLGPYEQYF
TGCGCCAGCAGCGGGGGACTAGGACCCTACGAGCAGTACTTC
>-|TRBV19|TRBD1|TRBJ1-4
CAKSTGNNEKLFF
TGTGCCAAATCGACAGGGAATAATGAAAAACTGTTTTTT
>once|TRBV19|TRBD2|TRBJ2-5
CASKGREQETQYF
TGTGCCAGTAAGGGGCGGGAGCAAGAGACCCAGTACTTC
>-|TRBV10-1|TRBD1|TRBJ1-2
CASSEGRDRGEYYGYTF
TGCGCCAGCAGTGAGGGCAGGGACAGGGGAGAATACTATGGCTACACCTTC
>-|TRBV30|-|TRBJ1-5
CAWSGGTNQPQHF
TGTGCCTGGTCGGGGGGAACTAATCAGCCCCAGCATTTT
>-|TRBV28|TRBD2|TRBJ2-2
CASSLFTSGGTGELFF
TGTGCCAGCAGTTTATTTACTAGCGGGGGCACCGGGGAGCTGTTTTTT
>-|TRBV19|TRBD1|TRBJ1-1
CASSSRGRGMNTEAFF
TGTGCCAGTAGTTCTCGGGGCAGGGGGATGAACACTGAAGCTTTCTTT
>-|TRBV14|TRBD2|TRBJ2-1
CASSQEGRESYNEQFF
TGTGCCAGCAGCCAAGAAGGGCGGGAGTCCTACAATGAGCAGTTCTTC
>-|TRBV21-1|-|TRBJ2-1
CASSPQDSGREDEQFF
TGTGCCAGCAGCCCCCAGGATAGCGGGAGGGAGGATGAGCAGTTCTTC
>once|TRBV9|-|TRBJ2-1
CASSVDPEFTNEQFF
TGTGCCAGCAGCGTAGACCCGGAGTTTACGAATGAGCAGTTCTTC
>-|TRBV7-3|-|TRBJ2-3
CASSPLGSDADTQYF
TGTGCCAGCAGCCCTCTGGGCTCCGACGCGGATACGCAGTATTTT
>-|TRBV30|-|TRBJ2-7
CAWSVGDTFYEQYF
TGTGCCTGGAGTGTGGGGGACACTTTCTACGAGCAGTACTTC